The 12 T cell receptor beta chains below come from one sample, sequenced in a study of human CD8 memory T cell subsets. A UMI-labeled 5' RACE approach was the method that produced the TCR beta libraries. TCRdb reprocessed the 5' RACE reads, keeping one entry per CDR3 protein, no DNA. Its clone listing holds 9,000 to 10,000 distinct CDR3 sequences. Sequenced sample: CD8+ T cells from PBMCs. The origin of the receptors is a human donor in good health.

The V and J genes are TRBV7-3 and TRBJ2-7. Germline CDR1 and CDR2: SGHTA and FQGTGA. CDR3 length equals 14 residues. CDR3 protein: CASSWGSGPYEQYF.

J is TRBJ2-7 and V is TRBV5-1; TCRdb names TRBD1, which stays unverified in the absence of DNA. Germline-derived CDR1 and CDR2 are SGHRS and YFSETQ. The CDR3 has 16 residues. The CDR3 reads CASSLPGQGDPYEQYF.

The V call is TRBV2, the J call TRBJ1-1. CDR1 is SNHLY, CDR2 FYNNEI, per germline. The CDR3 consists of 13 residues. The CDR3 spells CASSEVTGTEAFF.

The chain combines TRBV4-1 with TRBJ1-6; no DNA is available, so the TRBD1 call from TCRdb remains unchecked. CDR3 length: 15 amino acids. Per the germline V gene, CDR1 is MGHRA and CDR2 is YSYEKL. CDR3 residues: CASSLSGAANSPLHF.

V gene TRBV6-2 or TRBV6-3 combines with J gene TRBJ2-7; TCRdb proposes TRBD2, but this gene call is untestable without DNA. This CDR3 has 15 residues. Germline V CDR1 and CDR2: MNHEY, SVGEGT. The CDR3 sequence: CASMGGSSLSYEQYF.

The chain couples TRBV5-1 to TRBJ2-1. The CDR3 loop spans 15 amino acids. Germline V gives CDR1 SGHRS, CDR2 YFSETQ. CDR3 residues: CASSSAQGLFNEQFF.

The chain joins TRBV2 to TRBJ2-3; without DNA, the TCRdb call of TRBD2 cannot be checked. CDR3 length equals 18 residues. Germline V gene sequence: CDR1 SNHLY, CDR2 FYNNEI. The CDR3 reads CASRATRTSGGYTDTQYF.

This rearrangement joins TRBV3-1 to TRBJ1-4; TCRdb selects TRBD1, and the lack of DNA leaves this call unchecked. The CDR3 is 14 amino acids. From germline, CDR1 is LGHDT and CDR2 YNNKEL (reference sequence). This CDR3 reads CASSPRRQGEKLFF.

The chain uses TRBV5-6 and TRBJ2-2; there is no DNA to check the TCRdb D call of TRBD2. Germline loops: CDR1 SGHDT, CDR2 YYEEEE. The CDR3 is 15 residues long. The CDR3 is CASSLRDLNTGELFF.

This sequence joins TRBV28 and TRBJ2-1; TCRdb's D gene call, TRBD2, goes unchecked for lack of DNA. CDR1 and CDR2 (germline): MDHEN, SYDVKM. The CDR3 has 16 amino acids. The CDR3 here is CASSFSSGRKYHEQFF.

The J gene is TRBJ2-1, the V gene TRBV5-1; TCRdb proposes TRBD2, but this gene call is untestable without DNA. The CDR3 extends over 15 amino acids. CDR1 is SGHRS, CDR2 YFSETQ, per germline. The chain's CDR3 is CASSFLAGASNEQFF.

The chain links TRBV7-3 to TRBJ2-2. Germline V gene data show CDR1 as SGHTA and CDR2 as FQGTGA. The CDR3 spans 13 residues. The CDR3 sequence: CASSGPNTGELFF.